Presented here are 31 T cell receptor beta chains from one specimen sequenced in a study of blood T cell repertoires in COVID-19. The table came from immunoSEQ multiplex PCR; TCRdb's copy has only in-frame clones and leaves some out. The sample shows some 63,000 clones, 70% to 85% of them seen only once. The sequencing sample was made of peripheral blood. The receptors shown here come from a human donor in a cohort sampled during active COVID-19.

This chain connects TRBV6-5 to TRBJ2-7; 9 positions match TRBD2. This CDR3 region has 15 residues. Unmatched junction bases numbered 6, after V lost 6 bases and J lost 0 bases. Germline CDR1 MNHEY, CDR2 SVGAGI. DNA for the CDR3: TGTGCCAGCAGACCCGGGACTAGCCACTCCTACGAGCAGTACTTC. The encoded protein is CASRPGTSHSYEQYF.

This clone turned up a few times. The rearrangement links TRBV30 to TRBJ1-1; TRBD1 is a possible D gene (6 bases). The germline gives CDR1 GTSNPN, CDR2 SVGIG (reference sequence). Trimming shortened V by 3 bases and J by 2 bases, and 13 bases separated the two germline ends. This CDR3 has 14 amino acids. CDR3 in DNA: TGTGCCTGGAGGCCACAGGGAGTCAACACTGAAGCTTTCTTT. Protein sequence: CAWRPQGVNTEAFF.

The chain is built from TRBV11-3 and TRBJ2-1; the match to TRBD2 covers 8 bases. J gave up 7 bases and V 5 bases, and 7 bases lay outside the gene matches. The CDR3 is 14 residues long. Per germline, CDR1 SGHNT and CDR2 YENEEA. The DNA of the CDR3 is TGTGCCAGCAGCCCCGGGGGGGAGCTGAATGAGCAGTTCTTC. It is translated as CASSPGGELNEQFF.

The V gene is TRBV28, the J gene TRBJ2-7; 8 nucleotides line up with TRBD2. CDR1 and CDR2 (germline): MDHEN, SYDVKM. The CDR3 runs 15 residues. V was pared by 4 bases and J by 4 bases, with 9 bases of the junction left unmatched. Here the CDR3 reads CASSSPSGSFYEQYF. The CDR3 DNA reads TGTGCCAGCAGTTCCCCAAGCGGGAGTTTTTACGAGCAGTACTTC.

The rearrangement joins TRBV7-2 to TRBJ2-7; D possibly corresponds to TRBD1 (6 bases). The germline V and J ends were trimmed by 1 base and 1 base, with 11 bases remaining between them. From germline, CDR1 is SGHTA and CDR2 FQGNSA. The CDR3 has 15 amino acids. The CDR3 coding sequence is TGTGCCAGCAGCTTAGAGCTCGGACAGTCCTACGAGCAGTACTTC. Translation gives CASSLELGQSYEQYF.

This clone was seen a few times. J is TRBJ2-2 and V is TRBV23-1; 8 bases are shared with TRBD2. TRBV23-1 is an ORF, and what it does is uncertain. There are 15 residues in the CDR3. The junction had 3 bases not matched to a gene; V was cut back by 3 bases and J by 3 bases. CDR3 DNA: TGCGCCAGCAGTCATCCGGGGGGGCACACCGGGGAGCTGTTTTTT. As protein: CASSHPGGHTGELFF.

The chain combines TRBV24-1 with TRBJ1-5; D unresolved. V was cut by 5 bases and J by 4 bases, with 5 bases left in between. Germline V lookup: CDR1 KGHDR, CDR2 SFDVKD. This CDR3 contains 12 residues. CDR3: CATSAENQPQHF. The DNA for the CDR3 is TGTGCCACCAGTGCTGAGAATCAGCCCCAGCATTTT.

The CDR3 spells CASSLTWTLSYEQYF. For the CDR3, the DNA is TGTGCCAGCAGTTTGACCTGGACTTTGTCATACGAGCAGTACTTC. The V call is TRBV27, the J call TRBJ2-7, with D tentatively TRBD2 (5 bases). V was cut by 3 bases and J by 4 bases, with 16 bases left in between. Germline values: CDR1 MNHEY, CDR2 SMNVEV (reference sequence). This CDR3 spans 15 amino acids.

CDR3 nucleotides: TGTGCCAGTAGTTCCCACGGAGGGGCAGACTCCTACGAGCAGTACTTC. Encoded protein: CASSSHGGADSYEQYF. This chain uses TRBV19 with TRBJ2-7, with D perhaps TRBD2 (6 bases). Trimming cost V 5 bases and J 0 bases, with 17 bases left between them. The germline CDR1 and CDR2 sequences are LNHDA and SQIVND (reference sequence). The length of the CDR3 is 16 residues. Full variable domain (remainder filled in from reference TRBV19 and TRBJ2-7): DGGITQSPKYLFRKEGQNVTLSCEQNLNHDAMYWYRQDPGQGLRLIYYSQIVNDFQKGDIAEGYSVSREKKESFPLTVTSAQKNPTAFYLCASSSHGGADSYEQYFGPGTRLTVT.

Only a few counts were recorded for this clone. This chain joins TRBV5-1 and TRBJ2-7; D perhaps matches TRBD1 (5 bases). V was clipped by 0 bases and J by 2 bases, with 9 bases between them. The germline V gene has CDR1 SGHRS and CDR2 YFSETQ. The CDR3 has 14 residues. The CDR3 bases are TGCGCCAGCAGCTTGGGAGCAGGGCCCTACGAGCAGTACTTC. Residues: CASSLGAGPYEQYF.

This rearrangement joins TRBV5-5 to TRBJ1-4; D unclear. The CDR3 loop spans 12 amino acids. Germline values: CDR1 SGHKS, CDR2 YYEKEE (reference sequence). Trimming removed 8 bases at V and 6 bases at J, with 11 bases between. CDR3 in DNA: TGTGCCAGTCTGGGCCTACATGAAAAACTGTTTTTT. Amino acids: CASLGLHEKLFF.

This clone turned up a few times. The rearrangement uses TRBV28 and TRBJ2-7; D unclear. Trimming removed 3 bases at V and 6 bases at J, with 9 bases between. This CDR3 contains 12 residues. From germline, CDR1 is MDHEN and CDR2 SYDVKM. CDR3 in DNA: TGTGCCAGCAGTTTCCCCAGTGGCGAGCAGTACTTC. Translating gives CASSFPSGEQYF.

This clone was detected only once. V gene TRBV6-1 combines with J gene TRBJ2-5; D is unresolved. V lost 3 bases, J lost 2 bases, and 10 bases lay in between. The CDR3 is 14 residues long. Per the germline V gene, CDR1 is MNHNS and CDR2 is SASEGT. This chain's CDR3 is CASSDPGTQETQYF. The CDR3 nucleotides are TGTGCCAGCAGTGACCCAGGAACTCAAGAGACCCAGTACTTC.

The CDR3 sequence: CASSLSGGNEAFF. CDR3 DNA: TGCGCCAGCAGCTTGAGCGGCGGAAATGAAGCTTTCTTT. The chain employs TRBV5-1 and TRBJ1-1; D unresolved. CDR3 length: 13 amino acids. V lost 1 base and J lost 7, with 11 bases in between. Germline-derived CDR1 and CDR2 are SGHRS and YFSETQ. Supplemented by reference TRBV5-1 and TRBJ1-1, the full variable domain reads KAGVTQTPRYLIKTRGQQVTLSCSPISGHRSVSWYQQTPGQGLQFLFEYFSETQRNKGNFPGRFSGRQFSNSRSEMNVSTLELGDSALYLCASSLSGGNEAFFGQGTRLTVV.

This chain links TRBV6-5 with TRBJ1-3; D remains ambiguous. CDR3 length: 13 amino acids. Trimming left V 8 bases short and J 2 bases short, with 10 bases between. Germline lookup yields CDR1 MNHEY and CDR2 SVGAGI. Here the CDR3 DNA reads TGTGCCAGCGCCCTAAGAACTGGAAACACCATATATTTT. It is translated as CASALRTGNTIYF.

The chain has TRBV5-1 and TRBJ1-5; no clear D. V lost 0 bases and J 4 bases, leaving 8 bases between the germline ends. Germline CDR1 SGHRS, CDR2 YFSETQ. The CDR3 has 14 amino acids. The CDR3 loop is CASSLATGNQPQHF. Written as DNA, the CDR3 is TGCGCCAGCAGCTTGGCGACGGGGAATCAGCCCCAGCATTTT.

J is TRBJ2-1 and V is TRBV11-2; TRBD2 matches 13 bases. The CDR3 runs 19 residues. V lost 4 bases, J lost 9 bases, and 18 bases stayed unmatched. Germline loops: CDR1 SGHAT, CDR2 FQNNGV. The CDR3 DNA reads TGTGCCAGCAGCTCCCGTGACAGTCCCCGACTAGCGGGAGGACTTGAGCAGTTCTTC. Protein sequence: CASSSRDSPRLAGGLEQFF.

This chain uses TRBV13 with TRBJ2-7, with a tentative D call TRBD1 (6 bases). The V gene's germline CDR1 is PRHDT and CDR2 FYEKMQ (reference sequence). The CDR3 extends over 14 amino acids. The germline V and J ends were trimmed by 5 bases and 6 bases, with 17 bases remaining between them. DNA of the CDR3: TGTGCCAGCAGCCGAGGAGCAGGGGCGAGCGAGCAGTACTTC. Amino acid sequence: CASSRGAGASEQYF.

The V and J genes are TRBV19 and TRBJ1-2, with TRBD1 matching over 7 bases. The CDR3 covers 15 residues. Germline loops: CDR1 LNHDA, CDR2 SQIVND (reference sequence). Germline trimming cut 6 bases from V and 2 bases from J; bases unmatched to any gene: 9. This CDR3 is CASRRTGLANYGYTF. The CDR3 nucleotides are TGTGCCAGTAGAAGGACAGGCCTGGCGAACTATGGCTACACCTTC.

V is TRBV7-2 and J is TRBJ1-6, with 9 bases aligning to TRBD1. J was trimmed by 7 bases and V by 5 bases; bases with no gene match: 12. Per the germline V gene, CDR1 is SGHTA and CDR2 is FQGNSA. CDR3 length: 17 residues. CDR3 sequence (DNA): TGTGCCAGCAGCCCGAGGACAGGGGCCTTCAGGAATTCACCCCTCCACTTT. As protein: CASSPRTGAFRNSPLHF.

CDR3 in amino acids: CASSPRTGRSVGEQYF. The CDR3 DNA sequence: TGTGCCAGCAGCCCTCGGACAGGCCGGAGCGTGGGGGAGCAGTACTTC. V and J are TRBV7-9 and TRBJ2-7; 7 bases fit TRBD1. Losses at the gene ends were 5 bases for V and 7 bases for J; bases not matched to a gene: 17. In germline, CDR1 is SEHNR, CDR2 FQNEAQ (reference sequence). The CDR3 contains 16 residues.

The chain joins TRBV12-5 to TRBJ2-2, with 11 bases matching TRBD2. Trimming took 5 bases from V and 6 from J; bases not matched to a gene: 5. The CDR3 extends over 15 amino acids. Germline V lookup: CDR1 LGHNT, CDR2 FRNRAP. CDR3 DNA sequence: TGTGCTAGTGGTGGGACTAGCGGTTTGGCCGGGGAGCTGTTTTTT. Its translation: CASGGTSGLAGELFF.

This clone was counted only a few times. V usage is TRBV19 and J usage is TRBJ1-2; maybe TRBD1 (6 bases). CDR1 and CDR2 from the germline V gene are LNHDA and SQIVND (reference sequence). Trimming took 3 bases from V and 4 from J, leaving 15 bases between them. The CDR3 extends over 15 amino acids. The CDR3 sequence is CASSIIPGVVYGYTF. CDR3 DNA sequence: TGTGCCAGTAGTATTATTCCAGGGGTCGTCTATGGCTACACCTTC.

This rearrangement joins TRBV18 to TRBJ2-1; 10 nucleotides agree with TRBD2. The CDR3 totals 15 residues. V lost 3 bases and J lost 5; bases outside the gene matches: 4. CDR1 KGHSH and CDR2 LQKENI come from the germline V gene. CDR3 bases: TGTGCCAGCTCACCCCCCAGCGGGAGGGACAATGAGCAGTTCTTC. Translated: CASSPPSGRDNEQFF.

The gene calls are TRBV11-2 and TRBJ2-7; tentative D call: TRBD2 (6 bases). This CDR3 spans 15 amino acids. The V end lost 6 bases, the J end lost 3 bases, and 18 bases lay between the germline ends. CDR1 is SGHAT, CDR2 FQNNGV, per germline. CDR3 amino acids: CASRSTGGSGYEQYF. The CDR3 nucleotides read TGTGCCAGCAGGTCTACAGGAGGGTCGGGCTACGAGCAGTACTTC.

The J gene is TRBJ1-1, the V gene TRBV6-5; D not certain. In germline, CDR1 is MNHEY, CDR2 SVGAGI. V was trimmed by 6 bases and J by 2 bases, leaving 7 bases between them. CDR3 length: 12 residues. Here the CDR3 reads CASREGNTEAFF. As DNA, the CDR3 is TGTGCCAGCAGAGAGGGCAACACTGAAGCTTTCTTT.

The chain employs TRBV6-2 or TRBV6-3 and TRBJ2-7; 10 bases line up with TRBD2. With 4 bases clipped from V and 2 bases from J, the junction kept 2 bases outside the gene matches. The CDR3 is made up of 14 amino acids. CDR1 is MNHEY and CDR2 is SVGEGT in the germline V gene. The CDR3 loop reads CASSSGTSAYEQYF. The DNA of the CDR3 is TGTGCCAGCAGTTCCGGGACTAGCGCCTACGAGCAGTACTTC.

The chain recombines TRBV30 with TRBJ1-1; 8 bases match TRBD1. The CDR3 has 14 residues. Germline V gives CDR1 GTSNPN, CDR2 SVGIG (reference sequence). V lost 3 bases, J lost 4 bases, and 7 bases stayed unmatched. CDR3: CAWRTRGRVTEAFF. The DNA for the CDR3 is TGTGCCTGGAGGACCAGGGGGCGGGTCACTGAAGCTTTCTTT.

This CDR3 is CATRPSQGGATEAFF. In DNA, the CDR3 is TGTGCCACTAGGCCTTCACAGGGTGGGGCCACTGAAGCTTTCTTT. The J gene is TRBJ1-1, the V gene TRBV6-5, with a tentative D call TRBD1 (6 bases). V shed 10 bases and J shed 4 bases, with 22 bases lying between them. The length of the CDR3 is 15 residues. Germline lookup yields CDR1 MNHEY and CDR2 SVGAGI.

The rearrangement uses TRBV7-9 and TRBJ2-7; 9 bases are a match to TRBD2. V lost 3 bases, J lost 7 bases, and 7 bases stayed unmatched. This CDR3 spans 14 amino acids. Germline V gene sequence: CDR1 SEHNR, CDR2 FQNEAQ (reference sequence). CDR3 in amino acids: CASSFSGRSREQYF. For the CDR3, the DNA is TGTGCCAGCAGCTTTAGCGGGAGATCGAGGGAGCAGTACTTC.

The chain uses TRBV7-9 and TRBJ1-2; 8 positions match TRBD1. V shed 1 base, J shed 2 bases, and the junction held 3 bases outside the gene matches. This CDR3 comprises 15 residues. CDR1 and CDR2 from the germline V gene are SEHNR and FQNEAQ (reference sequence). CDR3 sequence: CASSLGGQVNYGYTF. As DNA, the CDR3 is TGTGCCAGCAGCTTAGGGGGACAGGTCAACTATGGCTACACCTTC.